What follows are 8 T cell receptor beta chains derived from one specimen sequenced in a study of cytomegalovirus exposure and HLA in healthy donors. The PCR was carried out with 60 Vbeta primers and 13 Jbeta primers. Some clones are missing from TCRdb's copy, which holds only in-frame ones; the method was immunoSEQ multiplex PCR. The table lists roughly 90,000 clones, 80% of them singletons. Sequences were obtained from PBMCs. The receptor source for this set is a man between 18 and 29 years old in good health and CMV-seronegative.

The V gene is TRBV5-1, the J gene TRBJ1-4; TRBD1 is a possible D gene (5 bases). This CDR3 region has 15 residues. Trimming pared 4 bases from V and 4 bases from J, leaving 14 bases between. The germline V gene has CDR1 SGHRS and CDR2 YFSETQ. The CDR3 nucleotides read TGCGCCAGCAGCCCTGATGGGAGGGGTAATGAAAAACTGTTTTTT. As protein: CASSPDGRGNEKLFF.

The chain combines TRBV7-2 with TRBJ2-7; weak D call: TRBD1 (6 bases). The germline gives CDR1 SGHTA, CDR2 FQGNSA. The CDR3 covers 13 residues. V dropped 3 bases and J dropped 4 bases, with 10 bases sitting between them. CDR3 nucleotide sequence: TGTGCCAGCAGCTTGATGGGGGCTTACGAGCAGTACTTC. Its translation is CASSLMGAYEQYF.

This clone came up a few times. The J gene is TRBJ2-2, the V gene TRBV15; 13 bases match TRBD2. Germline loops: CDR1 LNHNV, CDR2 YYDKDF (reference sequence). J lost 5 bases, V lost 0 bases, and 6 bases had no gene match. The CDR3 covers 18 residues. CDR3 sequence (DNA): TGTGCCACCAGCAGAGACTCCAGACTAGCGGGGGGAACCGGGGAGCTGTTTTTT. It encodes CATSRDSRLAGGTGELFF.

This clone was seen a few times. The CDR3 nucleotides are TGTGCCAGCAGTGAGTCCGAGTCGCGGTGGGATACGCAGTATTTT. Translation gives CASSESESRWDTQYF. V is TRBV6-4 and J is TRBJ2-3; D is unclear. CDR3 size: 15 residues. The V end was cut by 3 bases, the J end by 6 bases, with 16 bases between. Looked up from germline, CDR1 is MRHNA and CDR2 is SNTAGT.

V gene TRBV2 combines with J gene TRBJ1-5; the match to TRBD1 covers 7 bases. The germline gives CDR1 SNHLY, CDR2 FYNNEI. V was clipped by 4 bases and J by 5 bases; unmatched bases: 5. The CDR3 is made up of 14 amino acids. In DNA form, the CDR3 reads TGTGCCAGCAGTGTTCAGGGGGGCGATCAGCCCCAGCATTTT. The encoded protein is CASSVQGGDQPQHF.

This rearrangement joins TRBV5-4 to TRBJ1-5; TRBD1 matches 9 bases. The V segment lost 0 bases and the J segment 5 bases; nucleotides outside the gene matches: 12. Germline CDR1 is SGHNT and CDR2 is YYREEE (reference sequence). CDR3 length: 18 amino acids. This chain's CDR3 is CASSLGGTGPKGDQPQHF. The DNA for the CDR3 is TGTGCCAGCAGCTTGGGCGGGACAGGGCCCAAAGGCGATCAGCCCCAGCATTTT.

The chain is built from TRBV6-5 and TRBJ1-5; 7 bases match TRBD1. CDR3 size: 14 residues. The V segment lost 6 bases and the J segment 4 bases; nucleotides outside the gene matches: 6. The germline gives CDR1 MNHEY, CDR2 SVGAGI. The DNA of the CDR3 is TGTGCCAGCAGGAGGACAGGCGCAAATCAGCCCCAGCATTTT. Translation gives CASRRTGANQPQHF.

The chain combines TRBV7-3 with TRBJ2-1; D is undetermined. The V end lost 4 bases, the J end lost 1 base, and 5 bases lay between the germline ends. The germline V gene has CDR1 SGHTA and CDR2 FQGTGA. There are 13 residues in the CDR3. In nucleotides, the CDR3 is TGTGCCAGCAGCTATTCATCCTACAATGAGCAGTTCTTC. Translation gives CASSYSSYNEQFF.